The 8 T cell receptor beta chains reported below all come from one sample, sequenced in a study of cytomegalovirus exposure and HLA in healthy donors. Vbeta (60) and Jbeta (13) primers were used in the PCR. TCRdb keeps only in-frame clones here, not all; method: immunoSEQ multiplex PCR. This repertoire shows about 96,000 clones, 65% to 75% found once; its top ten account for 13% to 15%. Sequenced material: PBMCs. These receptors were collected from a woman in her 70s in good health and CMV-seropositive.

This clone has only one observation. The J gene is TRBJ2-7, the V gene TRBV7-2, with TRBD1 identical over 9 bases. V lost 4 bases to trimming and J lost 3 bases; unmatched junction nucleotides: 10. The CDR3 sequence is 16 residues long. Germline V gene lookup returns CDR1 SGHTA and CDR2 FQGNSA. The CDR3 loop is CASSSQGSGQGYEQYF. The DNA for the CDR3 is TGTGCCAGCAGCTCGCAGGGGTCGGGACAGGGCTACGAGCAGTACTTC.

This clone has more than one count but fewer than ten. The chain employs TRBV7-3 and TRBJ1-5, with TRBD1 as a possible D gene (6 bases). The V end was cut by 6 bases, the J end by 4 bases, with 16 bases between. The germline CDR1 and CDR2 sequences are SGHTA and FQGTGA. The CDR3 covers 15 residues. The CDR3 here is CASSPTGTPNQPQHF. CDR3 nucleotides: TGTGCCAGCAGTCCCACCGGGACACCAAATCAGCCCCAGCATTTT.

V gene TRBV28 combines with J gene TRBJ2-2; perhaps TRBD2 as D (6 bases). The V gene lost 6 bases and the J gene lost 4 bases, with 18 bases spanning the gap. This CDR3 comprises 16 residues. Germline-derived CDR1 and CDR2 are MDHEN and SYDVKM. CDR3 in amino acids: CASSLTSPGTTGELFF. The CDR3 DNA is TGTGCCAGCAGCCTGACTAGTCCCGGAACCACCGGGGAGCTGTTTTTT.

The chain carries TRBV11-2 and TRBJ1-1; D remains ambiguous. Germline assignment: CDR1 SGHAT and CDR2 FQNNGV. Trimming removed 1 base at V and 1 base at J, with 7 bases between. CDR3 size: 14 residues. This CDR3 is CASSLGAGNTEAFF. CDR3 bases: TGTGCCAGCAGCTTAGGGGCAGGGAACACTGAAGCTTTCTTT.

Regarding this clone: One junction end does not reproduce the germline sequence, and a read error may be involved. The chain carries TRBV7-9 and TRBJ1-5; 8 bases agree with TRBD1. The CDR3 is made up of 16 amino acids. Per the germline V gene, CDR1 is SEHNR and CDR2 is FQNEAQ (reference sequence). The CDR3 here is CSSSLARGQGGQPQHF. The DNA of the CDR3 is TGTTCCAGCAGCTTAGCCAGGGGGCAGGGAGGTCAGCCCCAGCATTTT.

This rearrangement joins TRBV28 to TRBJ2-3, with D perhaps matching TRBD2 (7 bases). V lost 9 bases to trimming and J lost 1 base, with 20 bases between them. The CDR3 covers 16 residues. The V gene's germline CDR1 is MDHEN and CDR2 SYDVKM. The CDR3 region has the DNA TGTGCCAGTTACGGGGGGCAGGGATTGGGCACAGATACGCAGTATTTT. Its translation is CASYGGQGLGTDTQYF.

The J gene is TRBJ2-7, the V gene TRBV5-1, with 10 bases aligning to TRBD1. After removal of 4 bases from V and 2 bases from J, the junction contained 12 bases not matched to a gene. The germline CDR1 and CDR2 sequences are SGHRS and YFSETQ. This CDR3 spans 17 amino acids. CDR3 residues: CASSPGVFGTGAYEQYF. The CDR3 nucleotides are TGCGCCAGCAGCCCCGGAGTTTTCGGGACAGGGGCCTACGAGCAGTACTTC.

The V call is TRBV28, the J call TRBJ2-3; TRBD2 might be the D (5 bases). The CDR3 consists of 14 residues. V was cut by 8 bases and J by 2 bases, with 14 bases left in between. CDR1 MDHEN and CDR2 SYDVKM come from the germline V gene. CDR3 DNA: TGTGCCAGCTCCAGTCCGGGGTACACAGATACGCAGTATTTT. This encodes CASSSPGYTDTQYF.